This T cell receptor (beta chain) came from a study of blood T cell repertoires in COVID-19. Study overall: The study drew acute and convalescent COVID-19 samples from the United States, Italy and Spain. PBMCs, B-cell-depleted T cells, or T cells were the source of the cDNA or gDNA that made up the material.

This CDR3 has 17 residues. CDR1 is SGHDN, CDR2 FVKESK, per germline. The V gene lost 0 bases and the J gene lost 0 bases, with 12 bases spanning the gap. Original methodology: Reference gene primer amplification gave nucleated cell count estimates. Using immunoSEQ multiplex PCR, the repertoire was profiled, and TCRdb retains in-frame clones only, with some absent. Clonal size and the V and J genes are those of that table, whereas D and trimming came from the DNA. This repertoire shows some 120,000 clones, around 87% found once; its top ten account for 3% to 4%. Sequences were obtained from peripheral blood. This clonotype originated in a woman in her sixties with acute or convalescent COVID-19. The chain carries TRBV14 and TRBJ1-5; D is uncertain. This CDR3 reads CASSQEEGEDSNQPQHF. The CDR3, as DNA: TGTGCCAGCAGCCAAGAAGAGGGAGAAGATAGCAATCAGCCCCAGCATTTT.